Following are 23 T cell receptor beta chains from one sample sequenced in a study of T cells in Graves' hyperthyroidism and ophthalmopathy. The source material, RNA transcripts, was used to amplify TCR beta CDR3 regions. The HTBI primer set drove a first-round RT-PCR of the TCR CDR3. MiXCR was run by TCRdb on the multiplex PCR reads, yielding one entry per CDR3 protein. The sample yields approximately 640,000 distinct CDR3 sequences, 17% seen once. Material for sequencing was blood. The receptor set was obtained from a man aged 50-59 years with Graves' hyperthyroidism.

This CDR3 is CASSLMRIEETQYF. The CDR3 DNA is TGTGCCAGCAGCTTAATGCGAATCGAAGAGACCCAGTACTTC. This rearrangement joins TRBV7-9 to TRBJ2-5, with D unclear. V was shortened by 2 bases and J by 3 bases, with 10 bases between the two germline ends. The CDR3 length is 14 residues. The V gene's germline CDR1 is SEHNR and CDR2 FQNEAQ (reference sequence).

This clonotype was detected many times. J is TRBJ2-5 and V is TRBV9, with D maybe TRBD2 (6 bases). Trimming removed 4 bases from V and 5 bases from J, with 18 bases in between. CDR3 length: 15 residues. Per germline, CDR1 SGDLS and CDR2 YYNGEE. CDR3 loop: CASSRGLTSLETQYF. Written as DNA, the CDR3 is TGTGCCAGCAGCCGAGGCCTTACTAGCTTGGAGACCCAGTACTTC.

This clonotype was observed a handful of times. A much larger clone differs by one base, so this may be a read error. V gene TRBV10-3 combines with J gene TRBJ1-1; D unresolved. Trimming removed 0 bases at V and 2 bases at J, with 13 bases between. The CDR3 has 16 amino acids. Germline CDR1 and CDR2: ENHRY and SYGVKD. The CDR3 here is CAISESDGSRNTEAFF. The CDR3, as DNA: TGTGCCATCAGTGAGTCAGACGGAAGTAGAAACACTGAAGCTTTCTTT.

In its sample, this clonotype was seen many times. This sequence joins TRBV29-1 and TRBJ1-5, with D uncertain. The CDR3 is 15 residues long. Trimming took 6 bases from V and 4 from J, leaving 19 bases between them. Germline CDR1 reads SQVTM; CDR2 reads ANQGSEA. The CDR3 reads CSVAVSCRSNQPQHF. In DNA form, the CDR3 reads TGCAGCGTGGCGGTCAGTTGCAGGTCAAATCAGCCCCAGCATTTT. Variable domain in full (rest from reference TRBV29-1 and TRBJ1-5): SAVISQKPSRDICQRGTSLTIQCQVDSQVTMMFWYRQQPGQSLTLIATANQGSEATYESGFVIDKFPISRPNLTFSTLTVSNMSPEDSSIYLCSVAVSCRSNQPQHFGDGTRLSIL.

The chain carries TRBV14 and TRBJ2-2, with D tentatively TRBD1 (7 bases). Germline assignment: CDR1 SGHDN and CDR2 FVKESK. CDR3 size: 18 residues. The V and J ends lost 4 bases and 3 bases respectively, with 21 bases between them. Here the CDR3 reads CASSPYPQGGSHTGELFF. The CDR3 region has the DNA TGTGCCAGCAGCCCTTACCCTCAGGGGGGATCGCACACCGGGGAGCTGTTTTTT.

This chain joins TRBV7-2 and TRBJ2-7; TRBD2 matches at 8 bases. Germline-derived CDR1 and CDR2 are SGHTA and FQGNSA. The CDR3 is 18 residues long. With V trimmed by 1 base and J by 4 bases, 15 bases remained unmatched. The CDR3 spells CASSLGLWGSGNQYEQYF. The CDR3, as DNA: TGTGCCAGCAGCTTAGGTTTGTGGGGTAGCGGGAATCAGTACGAGCAGTACTTC.

Many counts were recorded for this clonotype. V gene TRBV28 combines with J gene TRBJ1-1; a possible D gene is TRBD1 (6 bases). Trimming took off 2 bases at V and 3 bases at J, with 22 bases between the two ends. The V gene's germline CDR1 is MDHEN and CDR2 SYDVKM. There are 18 residues in the CDR3. The CDR3 sequence: CASSLIGDAGGRYTEAFF. CDR3 nucleotides: TGTGCCAGCAGTTTAATCGGAGACGCGGGGGGCCGCTACACTGAAGCTTTCTTT.

This clonotype was picked up many times. This chain connects TRBV27 to TRBJ1-2; 10 nucleotides align to TRBD1. Germline CDR1 is MNHEY and CDR2 is SMNVEV (reference sequence). There are 13 residues in the CDR3. The junction had 1 base not matched to a gene; V was cut back by 0 bases and J by 9 bases. CDR3 nucleotides: TGTGCCAGCAGTTTATCGGGACAGGGGAGCTACACCTTC. Translated: CASSLSGQGSYTF.

Worth noting for this clonotype: This CDR3 fails to terminate in the conserved phenylalanine or tryptophan, so it likely reflects a read error. The gene calls are TRBV28 and TRBJ2-2; 7 bases are shared with TRBD1. V gave up 6 bases and J gave up 2 bases; unmatched junction bases: 6. Germline V gives CDR1 MDHEN, CDR2 SYDVKM. This CDR3 has 15 residues. CDR3 region: CASRKGGVNTGELFL. Written as DNA, the CDR3 is TGTGCCAGCAGGAAAGGGGGCGTAAACACCGGGGAGCTGTTTCTT.

This clonotype was detected a few times. This chain uses TRBV29-1 with TRBJ2-1, with 10 positions matching TRBD2. V shed 2 bases, J shed 4 bases, and the junction held 11 bases outside the gene matches. The CDR3 length is 17 residues. Germline V gene sequence: CDR1 SQVTM, CDR2 ANQGSEA. CDR3 sequence reads: CSVEWTRTSGAYNEQFF. DNA of the CDR3: TGCAGCGTTGAATGGACCCGAACTAGCGGGGCTTACAATGAGCAGTTCTTC.

This clonotype was recorded at least ten times. The chain employs TRBV12-3 or TRBV12-4 and TRBJ2-7, with a weak D call TRBD2 (6 bases). This CDR3 has 18 amino acids. The V gene lost 3 bases and the J gene lost 3 bases, with 24 bases spanning the gap. The CDR3 DNA follows: TGTGCCAGCAGTTTGGGCAGGGCAAGGCTAGCGCCAAACTACGAGCAGTACTTC. It specifies CASSLGRARLAPNYEQYF.

This clonotype was picked up a small number of times. The chain has TRBV28 and TRBJ2-7; D gene ambiguous. Germline values: CDR1 MDHEN, CDR2 SYDVKM. The CDR3 has 13 residues. V lost 6 bases and J lost 2, with 11 bases in between. The CDR3 loop reads CASRLVIAYEQYF. The CDR3 DNA reads TGTGCCAGCAGGCTAGTAATAGCCTACGAGCAGTACTTC.

This clonotype was detected ten times or more. The chain joins TRBV7-9 to TRBJ2-7, with D unclear. Trimming stripped 5 bases from V and 6 bases from J, with 11 bases between. Germline V gives CDR1 SEHNR, CDR2 FQNEAQ (reference sequence). The CDR3 loop spans 12 amino acids. The DNA of the CDR3 is TGTGCCAGCAGCATCCTAGATGGCGAGCAGTACTTC. Its protein is CASSILDGEQYF.

Remarks on this clonotype: A much larger clone lies a single base off, so this may be a read error. The gene calls are TRBV28 and TRBJ1-2, with D possibly being TRBD1 (6 bases). Germline CDR1 and CDR2: MDHEN and SYDVKM. The CDR3 spans 15 residues. The CDR3 nucleotides read TGTGCCGGCAGTTTAGCCCAGGGGATCTTCTATGGCTACACCTTC. This encodes CAGSLAQGIFYGYTF.

This clonotype has at least ten counts. The chain combines TRBV7-9 with TRBJ2-1; D is perhaps TRBD1 (6 bases). V lost 6 bases and J lost 6, with 15 bases in between. Germline V gene data show CDR1 as SEHNR and CDR2 as FQNEAQ (reference sequence). This CDR3 has 14 amino acids. Written as DNA, the CDR3 is TGTGCCAGCAGTCCCCAGTCACAGGGCAATGAGCAGTTCTTC. Translating gives CASSPQSQGNEQFF.

This clonotype was seen many times. The chain uses TRBV11-1 and TRBJ2-3; 13 bases map to TRBD2. CDR1 and CDR2 from the germline V gene are SGHAT and FQDESV (reference sequence). With V trimmed by 3 bases and J by 6 bases, 6 bases remained unmatched. CDR3 length: 16 amino acids. DNA of the CDR3: TGTGCCAGCAGCTTCGGACTAGCGGGAGTGGCGGATACGCAGTATTTT. It is translated as CASSFGLAGVADTQYF.

The sample holds many counts of this clonotype. This rearrangement joins TRBV27 to TRBJ1-1; D possibly corresponds to TRBD1 (5 bases). The CDR3 spans 16 residues. Trimming cost V 6 bases and J 7 bases, with 24 bases left between them. CDR1 is MNHEY, CDR2 SMNVEV, per germline (reference sequence). The CDR3 DNA reads TGTGCCAGCAGCAATGATGGGGCAGGGACGCCCGTTGAAGCTTTCTTT. As protein: CASSNDGAGTPVEAFF.

This clonotype has a handful of counts. The chain links TRBV25-1 to TRBJ2-3; TRBD2 matches 10 bases. The V gene's germline CDR1 is MGHDK and CDR2 SYGVNS. The V segment lost 5 bases and the J segment 7 bases; nucleotides outside the gene matches: 6. The CDR3 is 14 amino acids. The CDR3 nucleotides are TGTGCCAGCAGTTCTAGCGGGAGTTCTCATACGCAGTATTTT. It is translated as CASSSSGSSHTQYF.

The chain recombines TRBV29-1 with TRBJ1-1; 10 bases are shared with TRBD1. Germline values: CDR1 SQVTM, CDR2 ANQGSEA. Trimming cost V 2 bases and J 8 bases; bases outside gene matches: 11. This CDR3 spans 15 amino acids. In nucleotides, the CDR3 is TGCAGCGTTGAATCGGACTATGACAGGGGGCGAGAAGCTTTCTTT. Encoded protein: CSVESDYDRGREAFF.

This clonotype showed up just a few times. The rearrangement links TRBV6-2 or TRBV6-3 to TRBJ2-2, with 9 bases identical to TRBD1. Looked up from germline, CDR1 is MNHEY and CDR2 is SVGEGT. The V and J ends lost 5 bases and 6 bases, in that order; junction bases with no gene match: 4. The CDR3 is made up of 14 amino acids. CDR3 sequence reads: CASSATGGAGELFF. CDR3 DNA sequence: TGTGCCAGCAGTGCGACAGGGGGAGCCGGGGAGCTGTTTTTT.

This clonotype was recorded many times. The gene calls are TRBV28 and TRBJ2-1; D gene ambiguous. Germline values: CDR1 MDHEN, CDR2 SYDVKM. The CDR3 runs 12 residues. V shed 5 bases and J shed 4 bases, with 6 bases lying between them. Here the CDR3 DNA reads TGTGCCAGCAGTCTCCAGTACAATGAGCAGTTCTTC. Protein sequence: CASSLQYNEQFF.

The chain carries TRBV5-1 and TRBJ2-7; TRBD2 is a possible D gene (6 bases). The CDR3 has 17 amino acids. V lost 0 bases and J 5 bases, leaving 21 bases between the germline ends. The germline CDR1 and CDR2 sequences are SGHRS and YFSETQ. The CDR3 region has the DNA TGCGCCAGCAGCTTGGAGGCGGGGACTCTCCTAAGGAACGAGCAGTACTTC. It translates to CASSLEAGTLLRNEQYF.

The V and J genes are TRBV19 and TRBJ2-5; D is unclear. V lost 0 bases to trimming and J lost 4 bases, with 6 bases between them. This CDR3 has 13 amino acids. Germline V gives CDR1 LNHDA, CDR2 SQIVND (reference sequence). The CDR3 DNA reads as TGTGCCAGTAGTATAGATGAAGGAGAGACCCAGTACTTC. Its translation: CASSIDEGETQYF.